The rows below give T cell receptor beta chains drawn from one sample of a study of blood T cell repertoires in COVID-19. Libraries were prepared by immunoSEQ multiplex PCR; TCRdb keeps only in-frame clonotypes and omits some of them. The repertoire holds about 490,000 clones, with 70% to 90% as singletons. The sample comprised peripheral blood. All receptors come from a human donor in a cohort sampled during active COVID-19. Both conserved end residues are part of each CDR3. Each record gives: CDR3 protein, CDR3 DNA, D gene, V gene, J gene. D genes are given only for firm matches.

CDR3aa: CAYQQGAGSTDTQYF; CDR3nt: TGTGCCTACCAACAAGGAGCGGGATCCACAGATACGCAGTATTTT; d_gene: TRBD2; v_gene: TRBV30; j_gene: TRBJ2-3
CDR3aa: CAWSRDRGPTEAFF; CDR3nt: TGTGCCTGGAGCAGGGACAGGGGGCCCACTGAAGCTTTCTTT; d_gene: TRBD1; v_gene: TRBV30; j_gene: TRBJ1-1
CDR3aa: CASSTDRNYGYTF; CDR3nt: TGTGCCAGCAGCACCGACAGAAACTATGGCTACACCTTC; d_gene: -; v_gene: TRBV9; j_gene: TRBJ1-2
CDR3aa: CASSLRDSSFQYF; CDR3nt: TGTGCCAGCAGCCTCCGGGACTCAAGTTTCCAGTATTTT; d_gene: -; v_gene: TRBV28; j_gene: TRBJ2-3
CDR3aa: CASSDLTGTGPYGYTF; CDR3nt: TGTGCCAGCAGTGACCTTACCGGGACAGGGCCCTATGGCTACACCTTC; d_gene: TRBD1; v_gene: TRBV25-1; j_gene: TRBJ1-2
CDR3aa: CASSTGSRGISPLHF; CDR3nt: TGTGCCAGCAGCACTGGGAGCCGGGGTATTTCACCCCTCCACTTT; d_gene: -; v_gene: TRBV7-3; j_gene: TRBJ1-6
CDR3aa: CASSSRGVEQFF; CDR3nt: TGTGCCAGCAGCTCCCGGGGGGTTGAGCAGTTCTTC; d_gene: TRBD2; v_gene: TRBV11-3; j_gene: TRBJ2-1
CDR3aa: CATSREPLAGGEYF; CDR3nt: TGTGCCACCAGCAGAGAGCCCCTAGCGGGAGGGGAGTACTTC; d_gene: TRBD2; v_gene: TRBV15; j_gene: TRBJ2-7
CDR3aa: CAWNLALLNEQFF; CDR3nt: TGTGCCTGGAACCTAGCGCTCTTGAATGAGCAGTTCTTC; d_gene: -; v_gene: TRBV30; j_gene: TRBJ2-1
CDR3aa: CSGLTGTEAFF; CDR3nt: TGCAGCGGACTGACAGGCACTGAAGCTTTCTTT; d_gene: -; v_gene: TRBV29-1; j_gene: TRBJ1-1
CDR3aa: CASSATGTNTEAFF; CDR3nt: TGTGCCAGCAGCGCAACGGGAACGAACACTGAAGCTTTCTTT; d_gene: -; v_gene: TRBV6-5; j_gene: TRBJ1-1
CDR3aa: CASSWAGLEAAGELFF; CDR3nt: TGCGCCAGCAGCTGGGCGGGGCTAGAGGCCGCCGGGGAGCTGTTTTTT; d_gene: -; v_gene: TRBV5-1; j_gene: TRBJ2-2
CDR3aa: CAWSIQGSQPQHF; CDR3nt: TGTGCCTGGAGTATACAGGGGAGTCAGCCCCAGCATTTT; d_gene: TRBD1; v_gene: TRBV30; j_gene: TRBJ1-5
CDR3aa: CSVRQGDGYGYTF; CDR3nt: TGCAGCGTAAGACAGGGGGATGGCTATGGCTACACCTTC; d_gene: TRBD1; v_gene: TRBV29-1; j_gene: TRBJ1-2
CDR3aa: CASSFSLAGGEQFF; CDR3nt: TGTGCCAGCAGCTTCTCACTAGCGGGAGGCGAGCAGTTCTTC; d_gene: TRBD2; v_gene: TRBV7-2; j_gene: TRBJ2-1
CDR3aa: CASSGGNPLANEKLFF; CDR3nt: TGTGCCAGTAGTGGGGGCAATCCCTTGGCTAATGAAAAACTGTTTTTT; d_gene: -; v_gene: TRBV19; j_gene: TRBJ1-4
CDR3aa: CATQGRSYNEQFF; CDR3nt: TGTGCCACACAGGGGAGGTCCTACAATGAGCAGTTCTTC; d_gene: -; v_gene: TRBV24-1; j_gene: TRBJ2-1
CDR3aa: CASSPGLAGARGTDTQYF; CDR3nt: TGTGCCAGCAGCCCGGGACTAGCGGGCGCGCGGGGCACAGATACGCAGTATTTT; d_gene: TRBD2; v_gene: TRBV5-4; j_gene: TRBJ2-3
CDR3aa: CASSLTSGEETQYF; CDR3nt: TGTGCCAGCAGCTTAACATCGGGAGAAGAGACCCAGTACTTC; d_gene: -; v_gene: TRBV11-3; j_gene: TRBJ2-5
CDR3aa: CATWQRTAISGNTIYF; CDR3nt: TGTGCCACCTGGCAGCGGACCGCAATCTCTGGAAACACCATATATTTT; d_gene: -; v_gene: TRBV24-1; j_gene: TRBJ1-3
CDR3aa: CASSVNEGTGETQYF; CDR3nt: TGTGCCAGCAGCGTAAATGAGGGCACGGGAGAGACCCAGTACTTC; d_gene: -; v_gene: TRBV9; j_gene: TRBJ2-5
CDR3aa: CASSFDRGISGYTF; CDR3nt: TGTGCCAGCAGTTTTGACAGGGGTATCAGTGGCTACACCTTC; d_gene: TRBD1; v_gene: TRBV27; j_gene: TRBJ1-2